The 12 T cell receptor beta chains listed next were all sequenced from one sample in a study of blood T cell repertoires in COVID-19. The assay was immunoSEQ multiplex PCR, and TCRdb's table has in-frame clones only and misses some. The table lists some 180,000 clones, around 80% of them singletons. The sample taken for sequencing was peripheral blood. The receptors shown here come from a woman between 35 and 50 years old with COVID-19, enrolled during active disease.

V and J are TRBV19 and TRBJ2-7, with D hard to call. V was trimmed by 3 bases and J by 1 base, leaving 7 bases between them. Germline CDR1 reads LNHDA; CDR2 reads SQIVND (reference sequence). This CDR3 region has 13 residues. The CDR3 DNA follows: TGTGCCAGTAGTATGAGCAGGTCCTACGAGCAGTACTTC. Translated, it gives CASSMSRSYEQYF.

This sequence joins TRBV6-6 and TRBJ1-5; 8 bases map to TRBD1. The J segment lost 3 bases and the V segment lost 7 bases, leaving 8 bases of the junction unmatched. Germline V gene data show CDR1 as MNHNY and CDR2 as SVGAGI (reference sequence). This CDR3 is built from 15 residues. The CDR3 DNA reads as TGTGCCAGCAACGGACAGGGTAGGGCCAATCAGCCCCAGCATTTT. This translates into CASNGQGRANQPQHF.

V usage is TRBV7-9 and J usage is TRBJ2-5; 7 bases line up with TRBD1. CDR3 length: 13 residues. V trimming: 8 bases; J trimming: 3 bases; junction bases outside the gene matches: 6. Germline V lookup: CDR1 SEHNR, CDR2 FQNEAQ (reference sequence). In DNA form, the CDR3 reads TGTGCCAGCGATAATCAGGGGGAAGAGACCCAGTACTTC. Its protein product is CASDNQGEETQYF.

The J gene is TRBJ1-1, the V gene TRBV5-6; D gene ambiguous. Trimming removed 3 bases at V and 1 base at J, with 10 bases between. The CDR3 length is 14 residues. Germline CDR1 SGHDT, CDR2 YYEEEE. The CDR3 loop reads CASSWSISNTEAFF. CDR3 nucleotide sequence: TGTGCCAGCAGCTGGAGCATCTCGAACACTGAAGCTTTCTTT.

The rearrangement uses TRBV19 and TRBJ2-7; 10 bases line up with TRBD2. The CDR3 sequence is 17 residues long. The germline gives CDR1 LNHDA, CDR2 SQIVND (reference sequence). J gave up 6 bases and V 3 bases, and 14 bases lay outside the gene matches. The CDR3 reads CASSIGLGPGLATEQYF. The CDR3 DNA follows: TGTGCCAGTAGTATCGGGCTGGGACCGGGACTAGCGACCGAGCAGTACTTC.

This clone was seen more than once but under ten times. The chain uses TRBV19 and TRBJ2-7, with 7 bases matching TRBD1. There are 15 residues in the CDR3. The V and J ends lost 5 bases and 2 bases, in that order; junction bases with no gene match: 9. Germline V gives CDR1 LNHDA, CDR2 SQIVND (reference sequence). The CDR3 sequence: CASSEGTASPYEQYF. CDR3 DNA sequence: TGTGCCAGTAGTGAAGGGACAGCTTCCCCCTACGAGCAGTACTTC.

The sample holds one count of this clone. The rearrangement uses TRBV6-5 and TRBJ1-1; no clear D. The germline gives CDR1 MNHEY, CDR2 SVGAGI. Trimming took off 7 bases at V and 0 bases at J, with 12 bases between the two ends. This CDR3 has 14 residues. CDR3 amino acids: CASTPPVMNTEAFF. CDR3 in DNA: TGTGCCAGCACCCCCCCGGTGATGAACACTGAAGCTTTCTTT.

The CDR3 coding sequence is TGTGCCACCACAGGGACAGGGTCCGAGCAGCCCCAGCATTTT. The encoded protein is CATTGTGSEQPQHF. V usage is TRBV24-1 and J usage is TRBJ1-5, with 9 bases that match TRBD1. The CDR3 has 14 amino acids. Trimming at V came to 8 bases and at J to 7 bases, leaving 8 bases not matched to a gene. Germline V gives CDR1 KGHDR, CDR2 SFDVKD.

The chain links TRBV6-5 to TRBJ2-7, with 10 bases identical to TRBD2. The CDR3 loop spans 15 amino acids. Losses at the gene ends were 8 bases for V and 4 bases for J; bases not matched to a gene: 11. Germline V gene lookup returns CDR1 MNHEY and CDR2 SVGAGI. This chain's CDR3 is CASSLSGRPNYEQYF. Here the CDR3 DNA reads TGTGCCAGCTCTCTTAGCGGGAGGCCCAATTACGAGCAGTACTTC.

The chain combines TRBV7-9 with TRBJ2-3; D not resolved. Germline CDR1 reads SEHNR; CDR2 reads FQNEAQ (reference sequence). This CDR3 has 12 amino acids. Trimming removed 2 bases from V and 6 bases from J, with 6 bases in between. The CDR3 region is CASSLIEDTQYF. Here the CDR3 DNA reads TGTGCCAGCAGCTTAATCGAGGATACGCAGTATTTT.

The V and J genes are TRBV5-4 and TRBJ2-4; D call uncertain. Deletions cut 4 bases from V and 8 bases from J, with 10 bases between. The CDR3 loop spans 12 amino acids. Germline V CDR1 and CDR2: SGHNT, YYREEE (reference sequence). CDR3 DNA sequence: TGTGCCAGCAGCGTACGAGATGACATTCAGTACTTC. It specifies CASSVRDDIQYF.

Only one count was recorded for this clone. The chain is built from TRBV9 and TRBJ2-7, with a tentative D call TRBD1 (6 bases). Trimming pared 1 base from V and 2 bases from J, leaving 13 bases between. The CDR3 extends over 15 amino acids. Germline values: CDR1 SGDLS, CDR2 YYNGEE. CDR3 bases: TGTGCCAGCAGCGTATTGGAGACAGGTACCTACGAGCAGTACTTC. Translation: CASSVLETGTYEQYF.